Described below is a single TCR beta chain sequence and its context. Its matching antigen is unknown. The data are from a study of CD8+ T cells in alopecia areata. Whole-study findings and limits: Resident alphabeta T-cell populations of normal skin are likewise subject to sequencing in scalp samples. TCR sharing across patients was less clear than in mice, possibly HLA-related.

Extracted from the samples, RNA was reverse transcribed into cDNA to serve as the sequencing template. Assay used: immunoSEQ multiplex PCR; TCRdb lists only in-frame clones, some missing. The sample contains 150,000 to 200,000 clones, about three fifths of which appear only once. CDR3 size: 15 residues. The germline V gene encodes CDR1 SGHTA and CDR2 FQGNSA. J gave up 4 bases and V 5 bases, and 10 bases lay outside the gene matches. The TCR sequence derives from a human donor in good health. The sample comprised CD4+ T cells sorted from blood. This chain connects TRBV7-2 to TRBJ2-7; 8 nucleotides line up with TRBD1. The CDR3 sequence is CASSAYDRGIYEQYF. For the CDR3, the DNA is TGTGCCAGCAGCGCATATGACAGGGGAATTTACGAGCAGTACTTC.